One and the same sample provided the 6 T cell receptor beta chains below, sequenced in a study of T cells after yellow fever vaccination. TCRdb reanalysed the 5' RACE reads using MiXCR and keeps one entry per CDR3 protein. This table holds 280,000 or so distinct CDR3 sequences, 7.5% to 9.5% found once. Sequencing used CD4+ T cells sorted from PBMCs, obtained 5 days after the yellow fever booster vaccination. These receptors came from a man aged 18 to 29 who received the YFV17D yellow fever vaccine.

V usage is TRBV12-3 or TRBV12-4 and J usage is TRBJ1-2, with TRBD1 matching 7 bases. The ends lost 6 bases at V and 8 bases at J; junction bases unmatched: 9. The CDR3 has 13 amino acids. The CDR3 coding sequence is TGTGCCAGCAGCCTAGGACAGGACAGGGGCTACACCTTC. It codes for CASSLGQDRGYTF.

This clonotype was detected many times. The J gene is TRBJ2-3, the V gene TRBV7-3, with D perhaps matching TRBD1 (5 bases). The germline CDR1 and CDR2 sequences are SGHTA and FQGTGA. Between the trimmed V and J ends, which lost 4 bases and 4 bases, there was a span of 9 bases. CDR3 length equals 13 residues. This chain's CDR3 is CASSSPGSDTQYF. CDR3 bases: TGTGCCAGCAGCTCGCCAGGGTCAGATACGCAGTATTTT. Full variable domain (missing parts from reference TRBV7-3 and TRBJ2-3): GAGVSQTPSNKVTEKGKYVELRCDPISGHTALYWYRQSLGQGPEFLIYFQGTGAADDSGLPNDRFFAVRPEGSVSTLKIQRTERGDSAVYLCASSSPGSDTQYFGPGTRLTVL.

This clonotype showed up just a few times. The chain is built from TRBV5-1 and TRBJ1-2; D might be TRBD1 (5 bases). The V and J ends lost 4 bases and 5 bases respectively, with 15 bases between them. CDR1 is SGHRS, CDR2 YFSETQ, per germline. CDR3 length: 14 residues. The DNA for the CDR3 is TGCGCCAGCAGCCCCGGGACGGCCCGTTATGGCTACACCTTC. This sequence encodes CASSPGTARYGYTF.

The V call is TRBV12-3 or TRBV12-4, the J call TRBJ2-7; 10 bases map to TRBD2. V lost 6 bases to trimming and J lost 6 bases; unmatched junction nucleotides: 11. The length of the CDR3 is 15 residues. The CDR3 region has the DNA TGTGCCAGCAGCCGATGGACTAGCGGTAGGGGCGAGCAGTACTTC. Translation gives CASSRWTSGRGEQYF.

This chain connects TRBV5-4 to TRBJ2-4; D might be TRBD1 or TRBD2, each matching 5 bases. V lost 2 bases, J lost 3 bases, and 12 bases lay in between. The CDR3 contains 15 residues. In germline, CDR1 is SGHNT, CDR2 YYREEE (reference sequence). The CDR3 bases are TGTGCCAGCAGCTTACGGGGAAGGGGCAAAAACATTCAGTACTTC. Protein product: CASSLRGRGKNIQYF.

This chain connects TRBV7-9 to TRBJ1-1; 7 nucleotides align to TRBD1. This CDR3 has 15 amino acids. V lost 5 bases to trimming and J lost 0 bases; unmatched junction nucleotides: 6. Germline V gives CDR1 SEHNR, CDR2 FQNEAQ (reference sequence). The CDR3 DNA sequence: TGTGCCAGCAGCCTCGGGGACAGATTGAACACTGAAGCTTTCTTT. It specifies CASSLGDRLNTEAFF.